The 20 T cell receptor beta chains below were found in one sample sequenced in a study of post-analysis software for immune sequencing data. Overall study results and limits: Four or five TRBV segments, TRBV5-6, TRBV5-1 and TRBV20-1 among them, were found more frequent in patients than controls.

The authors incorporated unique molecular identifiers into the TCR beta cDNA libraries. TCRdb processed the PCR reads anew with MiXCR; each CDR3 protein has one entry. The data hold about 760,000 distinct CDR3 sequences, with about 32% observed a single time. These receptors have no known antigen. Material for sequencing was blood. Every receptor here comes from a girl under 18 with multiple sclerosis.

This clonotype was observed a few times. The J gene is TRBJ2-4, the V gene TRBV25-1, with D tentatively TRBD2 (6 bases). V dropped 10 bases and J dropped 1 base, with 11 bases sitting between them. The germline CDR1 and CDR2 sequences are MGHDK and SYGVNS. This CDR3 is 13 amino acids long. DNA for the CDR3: TGTGCCAACCGGGACTCCGCCAAAAACATTCAGTACTTC. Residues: CANRDSAKNIQYF.

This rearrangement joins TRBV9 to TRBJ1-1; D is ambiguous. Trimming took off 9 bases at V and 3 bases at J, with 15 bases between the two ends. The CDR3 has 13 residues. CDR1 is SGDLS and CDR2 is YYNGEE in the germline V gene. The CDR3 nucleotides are TGTGCCATCCCAACCGACCTCGACACTGAAGCTTTCTTT. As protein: CAIPTDLDTEAFF.

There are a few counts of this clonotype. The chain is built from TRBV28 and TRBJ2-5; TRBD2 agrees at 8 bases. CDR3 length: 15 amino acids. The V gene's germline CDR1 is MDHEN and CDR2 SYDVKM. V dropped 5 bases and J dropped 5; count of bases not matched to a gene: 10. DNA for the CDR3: TGTGCCAGCAGTCCCGGGGGGGCAGGTCTGGAGACCCAGTACTTC. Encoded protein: CASSPGGAGLETQYF.

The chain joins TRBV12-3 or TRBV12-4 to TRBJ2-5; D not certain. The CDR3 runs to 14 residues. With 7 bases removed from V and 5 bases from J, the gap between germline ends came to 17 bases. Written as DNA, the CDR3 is TGTGCCAGCAACTTGACTCCTGTCTCGGAGACCCAGTACTTC. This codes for CASNLTPVSETQYF.

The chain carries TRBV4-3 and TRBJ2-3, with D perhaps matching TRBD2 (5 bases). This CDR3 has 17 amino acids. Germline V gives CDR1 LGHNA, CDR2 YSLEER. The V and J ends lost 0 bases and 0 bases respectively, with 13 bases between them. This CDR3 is CASSQDNAGRSTDTQYF. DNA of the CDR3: TGCGCCAGCAGCCAAGATAACGCGGGCCGAAGCACAGATACGCAGTATTTT.

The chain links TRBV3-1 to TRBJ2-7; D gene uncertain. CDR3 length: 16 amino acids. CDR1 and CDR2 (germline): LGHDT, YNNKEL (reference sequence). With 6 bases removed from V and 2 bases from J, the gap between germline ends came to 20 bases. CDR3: CASSHRPVISPYEQYF. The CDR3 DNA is TGTGCCAGCAGTCATAGACCAGTGATTTCACCCTACGAGCAGTACTTC.

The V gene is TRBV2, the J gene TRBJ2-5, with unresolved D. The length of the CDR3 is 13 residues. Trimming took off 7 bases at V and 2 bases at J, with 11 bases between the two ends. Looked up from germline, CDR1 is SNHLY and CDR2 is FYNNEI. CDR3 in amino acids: CASNWQLQETQYF. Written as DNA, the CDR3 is TGTGCCAGCAACTGGCAGCTTCAAGAGACCCAGTACTTC.

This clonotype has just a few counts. CDR3 bases: TGTGCCAGCAGCCGGAAGGGACTAGCGGGAGTCTCTGATGAGCAGTTCTTC. Its protein is CASSRKGLAGVSDEQFF. This chain links TRBV14 with TRBJ2-1; 14 nucleotides agree with TRBD2. CDR1 and CDR2 (germline): SGHDN, FVKESK. The CDR3 has 17 residues. The V gene end was trimmed by 4 bases and the J gene end by 8 bases; junction bases not matched to a gene: 10. Together with reference TRBV14 and TRBJ2-1, the CDR3 gives the full variable domain: EAGVTQFPSHSVIEKGQTVTLRCDPISGHDNLYWYRRVMGKEIKFLLHFVKESKQDESGMPNNRFLAERTGGTYSTLKVQPAELEDSGVYFCASSRKGLAGVSDEQFFGPGTRLTVL.

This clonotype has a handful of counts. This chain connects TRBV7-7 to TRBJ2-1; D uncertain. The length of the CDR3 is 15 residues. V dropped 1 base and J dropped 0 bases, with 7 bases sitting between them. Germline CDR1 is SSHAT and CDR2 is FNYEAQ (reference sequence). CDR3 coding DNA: TGTGCCAGCAGCTTAGGACGGGCCTCCTACAATGAGCAGTTCTTC. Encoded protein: CASSLGRASYNEQFF.

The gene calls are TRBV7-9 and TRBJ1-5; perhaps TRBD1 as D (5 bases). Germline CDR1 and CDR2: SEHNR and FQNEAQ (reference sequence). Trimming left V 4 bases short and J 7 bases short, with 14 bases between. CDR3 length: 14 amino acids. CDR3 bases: TGTGCCAGCAGCTCTCCAGGGTTTGGCCAGCCCCAGCATTTT. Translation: CASSSPGFGQPQHF.

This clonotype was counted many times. The CDR3 DNA sequence: TGTGCCAGCAGCTTATTGGCGGGGAATGAGCAGTTCTTC. Translating it yields CASSLLAGNEQFF. This chain uses TRBV5-6 with TRBJ2-1; D is perhaps TRBD2 (6 bases). The CDR3 totals 13 residues. Germline CDR1 reads SGHDT; CDR2 reads YYEEEE. V was clipped by 2 bases and J by 7 bases, with 10 bases between them.

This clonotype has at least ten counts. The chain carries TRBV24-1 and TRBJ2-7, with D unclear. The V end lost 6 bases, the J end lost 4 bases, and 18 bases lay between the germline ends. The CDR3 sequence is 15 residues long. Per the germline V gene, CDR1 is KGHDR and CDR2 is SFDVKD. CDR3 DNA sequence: TGTGCCACCAGTTTATCGGCAGACGGAGAGTACGAGCAGTACTTC. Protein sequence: CATSLSADGEYEQYF.

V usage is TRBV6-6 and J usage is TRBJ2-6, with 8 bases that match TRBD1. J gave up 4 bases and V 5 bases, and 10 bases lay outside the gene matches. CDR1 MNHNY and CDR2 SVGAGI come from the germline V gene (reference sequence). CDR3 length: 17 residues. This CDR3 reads CASSRGQGVTGANVLTF. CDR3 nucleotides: TGTGCCAGCAGTAGAGGACAGGGAGTCACCGGGGCCAACGTCCTGACTTTC.

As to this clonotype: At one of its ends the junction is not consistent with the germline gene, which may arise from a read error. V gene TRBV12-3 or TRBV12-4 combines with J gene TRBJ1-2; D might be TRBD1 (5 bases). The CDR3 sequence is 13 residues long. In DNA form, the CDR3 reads TGTGTCAGCAGTCCTCACAGGTTAGAGGGCTACACCTTC. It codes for CVSSPHRLEGYTF.

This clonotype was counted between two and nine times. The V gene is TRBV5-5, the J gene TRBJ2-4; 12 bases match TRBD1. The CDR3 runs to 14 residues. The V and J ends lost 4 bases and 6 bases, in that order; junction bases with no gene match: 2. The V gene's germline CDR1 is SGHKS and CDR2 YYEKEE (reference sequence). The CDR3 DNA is TGTGCCAGCAGCGGGACAGGGGGCGCAAACATTCAGTACTTC. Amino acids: CASSGTGGANIQYF.

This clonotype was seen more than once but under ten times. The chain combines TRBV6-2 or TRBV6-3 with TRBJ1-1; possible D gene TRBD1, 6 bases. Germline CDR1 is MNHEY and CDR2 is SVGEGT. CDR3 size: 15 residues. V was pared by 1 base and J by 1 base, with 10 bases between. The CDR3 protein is CASSYWGQSNTEAFF. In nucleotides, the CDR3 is TGTGCCAGCAGTTACTGGGGGCAGTCGAACACTGAAGCTTTCTTT.

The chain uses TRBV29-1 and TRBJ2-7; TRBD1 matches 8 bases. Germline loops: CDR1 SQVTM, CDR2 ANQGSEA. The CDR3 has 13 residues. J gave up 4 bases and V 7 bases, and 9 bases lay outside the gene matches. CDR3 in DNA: TGCAGCGCTGGGGACAGGAATTCTTACGAGCAGTACTTC. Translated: CSAGDRNSYEQYF.

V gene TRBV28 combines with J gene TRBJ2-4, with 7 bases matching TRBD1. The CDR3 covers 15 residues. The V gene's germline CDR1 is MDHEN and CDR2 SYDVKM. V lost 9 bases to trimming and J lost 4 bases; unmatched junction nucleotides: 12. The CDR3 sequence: CASGLIGQEKNIQYF. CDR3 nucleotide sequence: TGTGCCAGTGGACTCATCGGACAGGAAAAAAACATTCAGTACTTC.

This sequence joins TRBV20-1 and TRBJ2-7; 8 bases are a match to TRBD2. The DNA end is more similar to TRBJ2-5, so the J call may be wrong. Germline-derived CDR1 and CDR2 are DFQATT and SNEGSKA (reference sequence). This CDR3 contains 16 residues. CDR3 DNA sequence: TGCAGTGCTAGAGAGATCCCGGGACTAGGGAGGGAGACCCAGTACTTC. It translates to CSAREIPGLGRETQYF.

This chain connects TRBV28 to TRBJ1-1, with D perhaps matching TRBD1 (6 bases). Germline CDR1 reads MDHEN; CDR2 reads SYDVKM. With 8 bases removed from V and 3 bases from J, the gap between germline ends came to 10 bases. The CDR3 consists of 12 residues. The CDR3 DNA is TGTGCCAGCGGGGGCTTCCACACTGAAGCTTTCTTT. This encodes CASGGFHTEAFF.